The 25 T cell receptor beta chains in this list originate from one sample, sequenced in a study of shared clonotypes between healthy human individuals. The assay was immunoSEQ multiplex PCR, and TCRdb's table has in-frame clones only and misses some. Of about 820,000 clones in the sample, 80% to 95% were seen once. Naive CD8 populations comprised CD45RO-negative cells positively selected for CCR7, excluding terminally differentiated effector memory CD45RA+ cells. The sequencing input was naive CD8+ T cells sorted from blood. All receptors derive from a man aged 25-40 years in good health.

CDR3: CASSPWTGGNTIYF. CDR3 coding DNA: TGTGCCAGCAGCCCCTGGACAGGTGGAAACACCATATATTTT. The chain uses TRBV9 and TRBJ1-3; TRBD1 matches 7 bases. J gave up 3 bases and V 4 bases, and 4 bases lay outside the gene matches. The CDR3 has 14 residues. CDR1 and CDR2 (germline): SGDLS, YYNGEE.

The rearrangement joins TRBV6-9 to TRBJ2-7, with 9 bases fitting TRBD1. The CDR3 spans 15 residues. V trimming: 7 bases; J trimming: 3 bases; junction bases outside the gene matches: 10. Germline CDR1 is MNHGY and CDR2 is SVAAGI. CDR3 residues: CASIQSGQGVYEQYF. The CDR3 DNA is TGTGCCAGCATCCAATCGGGACAGGGTGTCTACGAGCAGTACTTC.

This clone was seen only once. The gene calls are TRBV5-1 and TRBJ1-1, with TRBD1 identical over 10 bases. From germline, CDR1 is SGHRS and CDR2 YFSETQ. This CDR3 is 14 amino acids long. J lost 8 bases, V lost 0 bases, and 4 bases had no gene match. The CDR3 region is CASSLGQGAEEAFF. In DNA form, the CDR3 reads TGCGCCAGCAGCTTGGGACAGGGGGCAGAGGAAGCTTTCTTT.

The chain combines TRBV10-3 with TRBJ2-7, with D maybe TRBD2 (5 bases). The CDR3 spans 15 residues. V was cut by 2 bases and J by 2 bases, with 13 bases left in between. The germline CDR1 and CDR2 sequences are ENHRY and SYGVKD. CDR3: CAISEEGIGAYEQYF. In DNA, the CDR3 is TGTGCCATCAGTGAGGAGGGCATCGGGGCCTACGAGCAGTACTTC.

About this clone itself: The sample contains more than one DNA sequence encoding this CDR3. The chain employs TRBV9 and TRBJ2-7, with D unresolved. V lost 2 bases and J lost 2, with 8 bases in between. The CDR3 runs 13 residues. Germline-derived CDR1 and CDR2 are SGDLS and YYNGEE. The DNA for the CDR3 is TGTGCCAGCAGCGTGGGCGGACCCTACGAGCAGTACTTC. It yields the protein CASSVGGPYEQYF. The full variable domain, in which reference TRBV9 and TRBJ2-7 provide the parts outside the CDR3, is DSGVTQTPKHLITATGQRVTLRCSPRSGDLSVYWYQQSLDQGLQFLIQYYNGEERAKGNILERFSAQQFPDLHSELNLSSLELGDSALYFCASSVGGPYEQYFGPGTRLTVT.

This chain joins TRBV28 and TRBJ1-4; no reliable D call. V lost 2 bases and J lost 14, with 24 bases in between. Germline values: CDR1 MDHEN, CDR2 SYDVKM. This CDR3 contains 16 residues. CDR3 in DNA: TGTGCCAGCAGTTTACTGGCCGGGAGATTAATAGGAGGGCTGTTTTTT. Translating it yields CASSLLAGRLIGGLFF.

The V and J genes are TRBV29-1 and TRBJ2-5, with 13 bases matching TRBD2. The CDR3 has 16 amino acids. Looked up from germline, CDR1 is SQVTM and CDR2 is ANQGSEA. V gave up 6 bases and J gave up 5 bases; unmatched junction bases: 12. CDR3 nucleotides: TGCAGCGTGGCTGGGACTAGCGGGATGGTGACGGAGACCCAGTACTTC. This translates into CSVAGTSGMVTETQYF.

The rearrangement links TRBV19 to TRBJ2-7; TRBD1 aligns across 11 bases. This CDR3 is built from 15 residues. V shed 4 bases and J 3 bases; nucleotides not matched to a gene: 5. CDR1 and CDR2 (germline): LNHDA, SQIVND (reference sequence). This chain's CDR3 is CASSTDRGPYYEQYF. For the CDR3, the DNA is TGTGCCAGTAGTACGGACAGGGGGCCTTACTACGAGCAGTACTTC.

About this clone itself: Other DNA variants within this sample encode the same CDR3. V is TRBV29-1 and J is TRBJ2-7, with TRBD1 matching over 7 bases. With V trimmed by 5 bases and J by 0 bases, 4 bases remained unmatched. CDR1 is SQVTM and CDR2 is ANQGSEA in the germline V gene. The CDR3 runs 13 residues. DNA for the CDR3: TGCAGCGTTCTAGACAGGGACTCCTACGAGCAGTACTTC. Translation gives CSVLDRDSYEQYF.

V and J are TRBV7-2 and TRBJ2-3; 13 positions agree with TRBD2. The germline gives CDR1 SGHTA, CDR2 FQGNSA. The CDR3 has 15 residues. The J segment lost 7 bases and the V segment lost 5 bases, leaving 6 bases of the junction unmatched. CDR3 loop: CASSPTSGGGNTQYF. CDR3 sequence (DNA): TGTGCCAGCAGCCCCACTAGCGGGGGGGGAAATACGCAGTATTTT.

This chain uses TRBV29-1 with TRBJ2-3; 7 nucleotides agree with TRBD2. The CDR3 covers 15 residues. Germline CDR1 is SQVTM and CDR2 is ANQGSEA. V gave up 7 bases and J gave up 4 bases; unmatched junction bases: 14. The CDR3 nucleotides are TGCAGCGGTCAACGGGCGGGAGATTGGGCAGATACGCAGTATTTT. It specifies CSGQRAGDWADTQYF.

The V call is TRBV2, the J call TRBJ2-2, with 7 bases that match TRBD1. The V and J ends lost 1 base and 4 bases, in that order; junction bases with no gene match: 6. There are 16 residues in the CDR3. Germline CDR1 and CDR2: SNHLY and FYNNEI. In DNA form, the CDR3 reads TGTGCCAGCAGTGAAGTAGCAGGGGGAACCACCGGGGAGCTGTTTTTT. Protein: CASSEVAGGTTGELFF.

The chain links TRBV6-1 to TRBJ2-3; D might be TRBD1 (6 bases). Trimming cost V 2 bases and J 4 bases, with 16 bases left between them. The CDR3 is 16 amino acids. Germline values: CDR1 MNHNS, CDR2 SASEGT. DNA for the CDR3: TGTGCCAGCAGTGAAATAACAGGGAATGTCCCAGATACGCAGTATTTT. Protein sequence: CASSEITGNVPDTQYF.

This sequence joins TRBV7-6 and TRBJ2-7; 9 nucleotides align to TRBD2. Germline values: CDR1 SGHVS, CDR2 FNYEAQ. The CDR3 totals 15 residues. V was clipped by 5 bases and J by 0 bases; unmatched bases: 5. The CDR3 nucleotides are TGTGCCAGCAGCACCAGTAGCGGGAGCTCCTACGAGCAGTACTTC. Its translation is CASSTSSGSSYEQYF.

To note about this clone: Other DNA sequences in this specimen translate into the identical CDR3. This sequence joins TRBV7-9 and TRBJ2-7, with unresolved D. Germline CDR1 is SEHNR and CDR2 is FQNEAQ (reference sequence). The CDR3 has 13 amino acids. V lost 1 base to trimming and J lost 3 bases, with 7 bases between them. DNA for the CDR3: TGTGCCAGCAGCTTAGTGGGCTTCTACGAGCAGTACTTC. Protein sequence: CASSLVGFYEQYF.

V is TRBV7-9 and J is TRBJ2-5; 12 bases map to TRBD2. Losses at the gene ends were 1 base for V and 4 bases for J; bases not matched to a gene: 4. This CDR3 region has 16 residues. Germline V gives CDR1 SEHNR, CDR2 FQNEAQ (reference sequence). The chain's CDR3 is CASSLDKGLAGETQYF. The CDR3 DNA reads TGTGCCAGCAGCTTAGATAAGGGACTAGCGGGAGAGACCCAGTACTTC.

The gene calls are TRBV21-1 and TRBJ2-5; the DNA was not used to check the table's D call, TRBD2. TRBV21-1 is tagged as a pseudogene. The CDR3 sequence is 14 residues long. This chain's CDR3 is CASSRSGDQETQYF. Written as DNA, the CDR3 is TGTGCCAGCAGCAGATCCGGGGACCAAGAGACCCAGTACTTC.

V gene TRBV27 combines with J gene TRBJ2-7; 10 positions agree with TRBD1. The length of the CDR3 is 16 residues. The V gene's germline CDR1 is MNHEY and CDR2 SMNVEV (reference sequence). J lost 7 bases, V lost 4 bases, and 13 bases had no gene match. CDR3 region: CASSSGEGTGVREQYF. Here the CDR3 DNA reads TGTGCCAGCAGTTCCGGGGAAGGGACAGGGGTGAGGGAGCAGTACTTC.

The V gene is TRBV7-6, the J gene TRBJ2-3; D is unclear. The CDR3 loop spans 12 amino acids. V was clipped by 2 bases and J by 5 bases, with 5 bases between them. The germline CDR1 and CDR2 sequences are SGHVS and FNYEAQ. The CDR3 region is CASSLRVDTQYF. The CDR3 bases are TGTGCCAGCAGCTTAAGGGTAGATACGCAGTATTTT.

The gene calls are TRBV6-6 and TRBJ2-7; 9 nucleotides match TRBD2. The trim removed 5 bases at V and 3 bases at J, leaving 8 bases unmatched. The CDR3 spans 15 residues. Germline V lookup: CDR1 MNHNY, CDR2 SVGAGI (reference sequence). The chain's CDR3 is CASSPRTSAYYEQYF. As DNA, the CDR3 is TGTGCCAGCAGTCCAAGGACTAGCGCTTACTACGAGCAGTACTTC.

This chain uses TRBV7-9 with TRBJ2-3, with D unclear. The CDR3 is made up of 16 amino acids. V lost 1 base and J lost 0, with 11 bases in between. Germline CDR1 and CDR2: SEHNR and FQNEAQ (reference sequence). CDR3 sequence: CASSLGRGGSTDTQYF. In DNA, the CDR3 is TGTGCCAGCAGCTTAGGTCGTGGCGGAAGCACAGATACGCAGTATTTT.

The chain employs TRBV11-2 and TRBJ2-3; 7 bases align to TRBD2. The CDR3 runs 16 residues. V was clipped by 3 bases and J by 3 bases; unmatched bases: 9. Germline V gives CDR1 SGHAT, CDR2 FQNNGV. This CDR3 is CASSLEPGLMTDTQYF. CDR3 DNA: TGTGCCAGCAGCTTGGAACCGGGACTAATGACAGATACGCAGTATTTT.

The J gene is TRBJ2-3, the V gene TRBV9; 7 nucleotides line up with TRBD2. This CDR3 region has 15 residues. V shed 4 bases, J shed 1 base, and the junction held 6 bases outside the gene matches. Germline CDR1 is SGDLS and CDR2 is YYNGEE. CDR3 bases: TGTGCCAGCAGCCCGCCGGGAGGAGGCACAGATACGCAGTATTTT. Amino acid sequence: CASSPPGGGTDTQYF.

J is TRBJ1-1 and V is TRBV7-9, with a tentative D call TRBD1 (5 bases). This CDR3 is built from 14 residues. Germline V gene sequence: CDR1 SEHNR, CDR2 FQNEAQ (reference sequence). V was pared by 1 base and J by 6 bases, with 12 bases between. CDR3 DNA sequence: TGTGCCAGCAGCTTAGTGGGGCTGAGGGCTGAAGCTTTCTTT. It yields the protein CASSLVGLRAEAFF.

The CDR3 DNA is TGTGCCACCGCCGTCTGGACTTCTGGAAACACCATATATTTT. It yields the protein CATAVWTSGNTIYF. The chain uses TRBV7-9 and TRBJ1-3, with D uncertain. Per the germline V gene, CDR1 is SEHNR and CDR2 is FQNEAQ (reference sequence). The CDR3 contains 14 residues. The V and J ends lost 10 bases and 1 base respectively, with 14 bases between them.